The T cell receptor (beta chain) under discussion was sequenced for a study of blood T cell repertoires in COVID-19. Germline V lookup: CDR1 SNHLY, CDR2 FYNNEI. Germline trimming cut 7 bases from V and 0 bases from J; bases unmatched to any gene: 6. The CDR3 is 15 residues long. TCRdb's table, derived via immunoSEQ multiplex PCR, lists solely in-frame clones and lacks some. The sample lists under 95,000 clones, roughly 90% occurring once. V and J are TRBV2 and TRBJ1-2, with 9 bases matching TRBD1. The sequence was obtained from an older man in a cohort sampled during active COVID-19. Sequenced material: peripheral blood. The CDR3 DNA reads TGTGCCAGCAAAGACAGGGGGGGGACTAACTATGGCTACACCTTC. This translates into CASKDRGGTNYGYTF.